The rows below give T cell receptor beta chains drawn from one sample of a study of shared clonotypes between healthy human individuals. Some clones are missing from TCRdb's copy, which holds only in-frame ones; the method was immunoSEQ multiplex PCR. This table has approximately 1.1 million clones, approximately 80% appearing once. Sequenced material: memory CD4+ T cells from PBMCs. These receptors all stem from a young man in good health. Some clones in this sample may be carry-over from other donors' samples. Both conserved end residues are part of each CDR3. A D gene is named only where the DNA matches it firmly. Only some rows state a clone size, as once, few, many or a class for expanded clones.

v_gene,d_gene,abundance,j_gene,CDR3aa,CDR3nt
TRBV6-5,TRBD1,.,TRBJ1-2,CASTRRTGNNYGYTF,TGTGCCAGCACTCGGCGGACAGGGAATAACTATGGCTACACCTTC
TRBV5-8,.,.,TRBJ1-4,CASSSLGWDNEKLFF,TGTGCCAGCAGCTCCCTGGGGTGGGATAATGAAAAACTGTTTTTT
TRBV7-9,TRBD1,.,TRBJ2-5,CASSLGTGLETQYF,TGTGCCAGCAGCTTAGGGACAGGGCTAGAGACCCAGTACTTC
TRBV28,TRBD2,.,TRBJ2-3,CASRTSGRGSADTQYF,TGTGCCAGCAGGACTAGCGGGAGAGGGAGCGCAGATACGCAGTATTTT
TRBV30,TRBD1,.,TRBJ1-4,CAWRVIQGAGEKLFF,TGTGCCTGGAGGGTAATACAGGGGGCGGGTGAAAAACTGTTTTTT
TRBV7-9,.,.,TRBJ1-3,CASSLRGSGNTIYF,TGTGCCAGCAGCTTAAGAGGCTCTGGAAACACCATATATTTT
TRBV28,.,few,TRBJ1-2,CASSLTDYGYTF,TGTGCCAGCAGCTTGACAGACTATGGCTACACCTTC
TRBV5-1,.,.,TRBJ2-5,CASSLGLGTSTQYF,TGCGCCAGCAGCTTGGGACTGGGAACGAGTACCCAGTACTTC
TRBV5-4,.,.,TRBJ1-2,CASSLGQANYGYTF,TGTGCCAGCAGCTTGGGACAGGCGAACTATGGCTACACCTTC
TRBV5-1,TRBD2,.,TRBJ2-5,CASSSSGERTQYF,TGCGCCAGCAGCTCAAGCGGGGAGCGGACCCAGTACTTC
TRBV27,TRBD2,.,TRBJ2-4,CATRRDGGSIQYF,TGTGCCACCAGACGGGACGGGGGGTCCATTCAGTACTTC
TRBV2,.,.,TRBJ1-3,CASARDLGNTIYF,TGTGCCAGCGCCAGGGATCTTGGAAACACCATATATTTT
TRBV21-1,.,.,TRBJ1-2,CASTAPAFGRVYGYTF,TGTGCCAGCACCGCCCCAGCTTTCGGACGGGTCTATGGCTACACCTTC
TRBV6-1,TRBD1,.,TRBJ2-1,CASSALGQGISEQFF,TGTGCCAGCAGCGCTTTGGGACAGGGGATATCGGAGCAGTTCTTC
TRBV28,.,.,TRBJ1-2,CASSSSGTIKRYGYTF,TGTGCCAGCAGTTCCTCCGGGACAATCAAACGCTATGGCTACACCTTC
TRBV5-4,TRBD2,.,TRBJ2-7,CASSFGQRGSYEQYF,TGTGCCAGCAGCTTTGGTCAGCGGGGGTCCTACGAGCAGTACTTC
TRBV30,.,.,TRBJ1-3,CAWSAKGTVGGNTIYF,TGTGCCTGGAGCGCAAAGGGGACGGTCGGGGGAAACACCATATATTTT
TRBV7-9,TRBD2,.,TRBJ2-1,CASNGGRVGYNEQFF,TGTGCCAGCAATGGCGGGAGGGTCGGCTACAATGAGCAGTTCTTC
TRBV28,.,.,TRBJ1-1,CASSHHFGAGMNTEAFF,TGTGCCAGCAGTCACCATTTTGGGGCGGGGATGAACACTGAAGCTTTCTTT
TRBV27,TRBD2,.,TRBJ2-4,CASSLVGREDKNIQYF,TGTGCCAGCAGTTTGGTAGGGCGGGAGGACAAAAACATTCAGTACTTC
TRBV7-3,TRBD1,.,TRBJ2-7,CASSLTVAGGYEQYF,TGTGCCAGCAGCTTAACGGTGGCAGGGGGCTACGAGCAGTACTTC
TRBV28,.,.,TRBJ1-1,CASGGLEAFF,TGTGCCAGCGGGGGCCTTGAAGCTTTCTTT
TRBV11-2,.,.,TRBJ1-2,CASSLGENGYTF,TGTGCCAGCAGCTTAGGGGAGAACGGCTACACCTTC
TRBV5-1,TRBD1,once,TRBJ1-1,CASSLGQGIVRNTEAFF,TGCGCCAGCAGCTTGGGACAGGGGATAGTCAGGAACACTGAAGCTTTCTTT
TRBV7-2,TRBD2,.,TRBJ2-7,CASSLLAGVLSEQYF,TGTGCCAGCAGCTTACTAGCGGGAGTCCTCTCGGAGCAGTACTTC
TRBV4-1,.,few,TRBJ2-3,CASSQTSTDTQYF,TGCGCCAGCAGCCAAACTAGCACAGATACGCAGTATTTT
TRBV7-2,.,.,TRBJ1-2,CASSMMGALGYGYTF,TGTGCCAGCAGCATGATGGGGGCGCTTGGCTATGGCTACACCTTC
TRBV19,TRBD1,.,TRBJ1-1,CASRGQGSSEAFF,TGTGCCAGTAGGGGACAGGGAAGCTCTGAAGCTTTCTTT
TRBV6-5,.,.,TRBJ2-7,CASSYTIKDGYEQYF,TGTGCCAGCAGTTACACAATAAAGGACGGTTACGAGCAGTACTTC
TRBV2,TRBD1,.,TRBJ1-2,CASSAEGDSYGYTF,TGTGCCAGCAGTGCGGAGGGGGACAGCTATGGCTACACCTTC
TRBV7-8,TRBD1,.,TRBJ2-3,CASSFRDRSSTDTQYF,TGTGCCAGCAGCTTCCGGGACAGGTCTAGCACAGATACGCAGTATTTT
TRBV12-1,.,.,TRBJ2-2,CASESSGRVYTGELFF,TGTGCCAGCGAGAGTAGCGGGAGGGTGTACACCGGGGAGCTGTTTTTT
TRBV28,TRBD1,.,TRBJ2-1,CASSFTGTGTVNEQFF,TGTGCCAGCAGTTTTACCGGGACAGGGACGGTGAATGAGCAGTTCTTC
TRBV7-2,.,few,TRBJ2-2,CASSFLGNTGELFF,TGTGCCAGCAGCTTTTTGGGGAACACCGGGGAGCTGTTTTTT
TRBV5-5,TRBD2,.,TRBJ2-3,CASSSGLAVTKGRTDTQYF,TGTGCCAGCAGCTCAGGACTAGCGGTAACTAAGGGGCGCACAGATACGCAGTATTTT
TRBV7-2,.,.,TRBJ1-2,CASSLEVRRGRGYTF,TGTGCCAGCAGCTTGGAGGTGAGAAGGGGCCGCGGCTACACCTTC
TRBV28,.,.,TRBJ1-2,CASRTGPYGYTF,TGTGCCAGCCGTACAGGGCCTTATGGCTACACCTTC
TRBV27,.,few,TRBJ2-7,CASSLPEGEQYF,TGTGCCAGCAGTTTACCGGAGGGCGAGCAGTACTTC
TRBV25-1,.,.,TRBJ2-3,CASSEWEGGTQYF,TGTGCCAGCAGTGAATGGGAGGGGGGTACGCAGTATTTT
TRBV6-6,.,.,TRBJ1-2,CASSYREQSNYGYTF,TGTGCCAGCAGTTACCGGGAACAGTCTAACTATGGCTACACCTTC
TRBV29-1,.,.,TRBJ2-7,CSAAGDRFSNSYEQYF,TGCAGCGCCGCTGGCGACCGTTTCTCAAACTCCTACGAGCAGTACTTC
TRBV27,TRBD1,.,TRBJ1-1,CASSPQGTGGFPNTEAFF,TGTGCCAGCAGCCCGCAAGGGACAGGGGGATTCCCGAACACTGAAGCTTTCTTT
TRBV18,.,.,TRBJ2-1,CASSPQGLNEQFF,TGTGCCAGCTCACCACAAGGGTTGAATGAGCAGTTCTTC
TRBV5-1,TRBD2,.,TRBJ2-2,CASSFSGKEYGELFF,TGCGCCAGCAGCTTTAGCGGGAAGGAGTACGGGGAGCTGTTTTTT
TRBV9,TRBD1,.,TRBJ2-7,CASSIGTGSYEQYF,TGTGCCAGCAGCATAGGGACAGGGAGCTACGAGCAGTACTTC
TRBV28,.,few,TRBJ2-7,CASSIMRTRGPYEQYF,TGTGCCAGCAGCATTATGCGGACTAGGGGGCCATACGAGCAGTACTTC
TRBV6-1,.,.,TRBJ1-5,CASSEAAGGNQPQHF,TGTGCCAGCAGTGAAGCGGCGGGGGGAAATCAGCCCCAGCATTTT
TRBV29-1,.,.,TRBJ2-7,CSVRLAYEQYF,TGCAGCGTTCGACTAGCCTACGAGCAGTACTTC
TRBV5-6,TRBD1,.,TRBJ1-3,CASSFRDRVGNTIYF,TGTGCCAGCAGCTTCCGGGACAGGGTTGGAAACACCATATATTTT
TRBV28,.,.,TRBJ1-4,CASSSTGRGNEKLFF,TGTGCCAGCAGTTCCACAGGGCGAGGTAATGAAAAACTGTTTTTT